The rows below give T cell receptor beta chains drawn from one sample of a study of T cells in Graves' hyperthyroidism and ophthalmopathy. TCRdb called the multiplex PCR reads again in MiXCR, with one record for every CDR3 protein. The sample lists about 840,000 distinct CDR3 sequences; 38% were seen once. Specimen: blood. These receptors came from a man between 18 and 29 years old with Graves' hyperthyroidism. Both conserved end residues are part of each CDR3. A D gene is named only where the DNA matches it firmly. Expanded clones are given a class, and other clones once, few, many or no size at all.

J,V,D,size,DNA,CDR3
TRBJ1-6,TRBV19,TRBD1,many,TGTGCCAGTACCCCAGGGGGACGTTATAATTCACCCCTCCACTTT,CASTPGGRYNSPLHF
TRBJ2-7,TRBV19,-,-,TGTGCCAGCTCACCCTCCCAGACCTACGAGCAGTACTTC,CASSPSQTYEQYF
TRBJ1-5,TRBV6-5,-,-,TGTGCCAGCAGCACCTCAAATAGCAATCAGCCCCAGCATTTT,CASSTSNSNQPQHF
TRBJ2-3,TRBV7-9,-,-,TGTGCCAGCAGCTTAAAGTATACGCAGTATTTT,CASSLKYTQYF
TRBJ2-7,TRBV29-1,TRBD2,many,TGCAGCGTTGAAACTAGCGGGAGCCCCTACGAGCAGTACTTC,CSVETSGSPYEQYF
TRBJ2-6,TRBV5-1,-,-,TGCGCCAGCAGCTTGAGGGTTGGGGTTTCCTCTGGGGCCAACGTCCTGACTTTC,CASSLRVGVSSGANVLTF
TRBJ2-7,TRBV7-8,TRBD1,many,TGTGCCAGCAGCCAAGAGGACAGGGGGATTGACGAGCAGTACTTC,CASSQEDRGIDEQYF
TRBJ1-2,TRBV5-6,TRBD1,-,TGTGCCAGCAGCTTTTCAGGGGGCAACTATGGCTACACCTTC,CASSFSGGNYGYTF
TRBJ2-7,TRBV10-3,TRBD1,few,TGTGCCACCGGGACAGGGGCGCACGAGCAGTACTTC,CATGTGAHEQYF
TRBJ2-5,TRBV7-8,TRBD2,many,TGTGCCAGCAGCCCCGGGCGGGGGAGTGGGACCCAGTACTTC,CASSPGRGSGTQYF
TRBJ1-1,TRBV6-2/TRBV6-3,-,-,TGTGCCAGCAGTTACGCTAGCGGGGCAGGGACCACTGAAGCTTTCTTT,CASSYASGAGTTEAFF
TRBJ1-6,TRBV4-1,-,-,TGCGCCAGCAGCCAAGCAGCCGGGGATAATTCACCCCTCCACTTT,CASSQAAGDNSPLHF
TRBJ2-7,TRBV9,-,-,TGTGCCAGCAGCGCCGAAACAGGGTTCGGATACGAGCAGTACTTC,CASSAETGFGYEQYF
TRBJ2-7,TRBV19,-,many,TGTGCCAGTCGGTTGGTGACGGTGAGCTCCTACGAGCAGTACTTC,CASRLVTVSSYEQYF
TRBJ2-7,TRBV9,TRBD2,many,TGTGCCAGCAGCGTCGGTGGGCTAGCGGGAGACGAGCAGTACTTC,CASSVGGLAGDEQYF
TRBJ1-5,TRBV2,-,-,TGTGCTATCAGTGCAGGGTTGGGCAATCAGCCCCAGCATTTT,CAISAGLGNQPQHF
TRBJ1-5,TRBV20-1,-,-,TGCAGTGCTAGAGTTCCTACAGGGTTCGGGGATAGCAATCAGCCCCAGCATTTT,CSARVPTGFGDSNQPQHF
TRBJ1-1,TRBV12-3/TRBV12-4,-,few,TGTGCCAGCAGTCTTTTCCAGGGGAACACTGAAGCTTTCTTT,CASSLFQGNTEAFF
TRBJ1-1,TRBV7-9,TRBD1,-,TGTGCCTGCAGCTTGGACAGGACGAACTCTGAAGCTTTCTTT,CACSLDRTNSEAFF
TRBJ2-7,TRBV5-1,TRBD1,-,TGCGCCAGCAGCTTGGTCGTTCTCATTGGACAGGGCGCTCGCGAGCAGTACTTC,CASSLVVLIGQGAREQYF
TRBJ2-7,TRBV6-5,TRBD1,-,TGTGCCAGCAGCCTCAGGGGGATCTCCTACGAGCAGTACTTC,CASSLRGISYEQYF
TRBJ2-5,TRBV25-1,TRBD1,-,TGTGCCAGCAGTCGGAGGACAGGGGAGGAGACCCAGTACTTC,CASSRRTGEETQYF
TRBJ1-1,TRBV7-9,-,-,TGTGCCAGCAGCCCATACCGGGACCGACTTTTTGAGGTTGAAGCTTTCTTT,CASSPYRDRLFEVEAFF
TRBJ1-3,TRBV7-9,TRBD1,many,TGTGCCAGCAGCATGCCGGACAGGGATGGAAACACCATATATTTT,CASSMPDRDGNTIYF
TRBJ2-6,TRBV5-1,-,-,TGCGCCAGCAGCTTCCGTGGGGATTCTGGGGCCAACGTCCTGACTTTC,CASSFRGDSGANVLTF
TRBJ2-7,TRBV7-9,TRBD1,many,TGTGCCAGCAGCTCCACAGGGGTCCTCTACGAGCAGTACTTC,CASSSTGVLYEQYF
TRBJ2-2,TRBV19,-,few,TGTGCCAGTAGTTCCTTGTTAGGTGGGACCGGGGAGCTGTTTTTT,CASSSLLGGTGELFF
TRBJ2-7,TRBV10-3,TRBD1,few,TGTGCCAGCAGTTACAGGGGCAGGGACGAGCAGTACTTC,CASSYRGRDEQYF
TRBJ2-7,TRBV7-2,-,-,TGTGCCAGCAGCTTTAGAATAGGGGCTGAGCAGTACTTC,CASSFRIGAEQYF
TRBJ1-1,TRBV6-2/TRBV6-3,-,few,TGTGCCAGCAGTTACTCGAGGGGGGGCAGAGCTTTCTTT,CASSYSRGGRAFF
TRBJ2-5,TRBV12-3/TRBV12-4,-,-,TGTGCCAGCAGTTTCGGCCGGGTGGGAGAGACCCAGTACTTC,CASSFGRVGETQYF
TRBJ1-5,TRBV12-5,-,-,TGTGCTAGTGGTTTGGTAGAATCCCAGCCCCAGCATTTT,CASGLVESQPQHF
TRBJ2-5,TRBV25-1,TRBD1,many,TGTGCCAGCAGTGAATTTGACAGGGGCCAAGAGACCCAGTACTTC,CASSEFDRGQETQYF
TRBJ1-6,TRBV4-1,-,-,TGCGCCAGCAGCCAGGTAGGACCCCTCCACTTT,CASSQVGPLHF